Below are 14 T cell receptor beta chains sequenced from a single sample in a study of T cell responses to AZD1222 COVID-19 vaccine (dated by TCRdb to 2020 to 2022). In the paper's terms, the time point label means: baseline before first vaccination. Library creation used the immunoSEQ multiplex PCR assay. TCRdb took over this immuneACCESS table, retaining in-frame rearrangements with V and J assigned. Such tables are incomplete; in checked studies, under half of the missing clones stem from an unresolved V gene, and the remainder is unexplained. The sample yields 100,000 to 150,000 clones; roughly 84% were counted once. In total, the top ten clones hold 1% to 1.5% of the sample. This sample comprised peripheral blood, obtained on day 0 of AZD1222 vaccination. Receptors were obtained from an adult in good health.

The chain couples TRBV10-3 to TRBJ2-7; TRBD1 might be the D (6 bases). Trimming left V 5 bases short and J 3 bases short, with 8 bases between. The CDR3 is 12 amino acids. The germline gives CDR1 ENHRY, CDR2 SYGVKD. CDR3 DNA sequence: TGTGCCATCAGTCCAGGGGACTACGAGCAGTACTTC. Residues: CAISPGDYEQYF.

V usage is TRBV6-6 and J usage is TRBJ1-2; D ambiguous. The ends were cut back, 6 bases at V and 8 bases at J, with 19 bases in the middle. CDR3 length: 14 residues. Germline assignment: CDR1 MNHNY and CDR2 SVGAGI (reference sequence). The CDR3 reads CASSLGPVQGGYTF. Here the CDR3 DNA reads TGTGCCAGCAGCCTAGGACCGGTCCAAGGGGGCTACACCTTC.

V usage is TRBV5-1 and J usage is TRBJ2-7; TRBD1 matches 7 bases. The CDR3 has 14 residues. The J segment lost 3 bases and the V segment lost 6 bases, leaving 9 bases of the junction unmatched. Germline CDR1 is SGHRS and CDR2 is YFSETQ. The CDR3 DNA is TGCGCCAGCACCACTGTCCCAGGGGGCTACGAGCAGTACTTC. It yields the protein CASTTVPGGYEQYF.

This chain connects TRBV7-9 to TRBJ1-2; 7 bases agree with TRBD1. The CDR3 runs 16 residues. V was pared by 5 bases and J by 4 bases, with 13 bases of the junction left unmatched. Germline V gene data show CDR1 as SEHNR and CDR2 as FQNEAQ (reference sequence). CDR3 protein: CASSPTSGGVGYGYTF. CDR3 nucleotides: TGTGCCAGCAGCCCAACCTCAGGGGGGGTCGGCTATGGCTACACCTTC.

The chain has TRBV19 and TRBJ2-4; 8 nucleotides match TRBD1. The germline CDR1 and CDR2 sequences are LNHDA and SQIVND (reference sequence). The CDR3 totals 13 residues. V shed 8 bases, J shed 7 bases, and the junction held 7 bases outside the gene matches. The CDR3 DNA is TGTGCCAGTCAACGGACAGGGATGAACATTCAGTACTTC. Protein sequence: CASQRTGMNIQYF.

The V gene is TRBV29-1, the J gene TRBJ1-5, with 9 bases aligning to TRBD1. This CDR3 comprises 14 residues. Trimming at V came to 6 bases and at J to 2 bases, leaving 5 bases not matched to a gene. Germline CDR1 is SQVTM and CDR2 is ANQGSEA. The CDR3 reads CSVVTGGGNQPQHF. CDR3 DNA sequence: TGCAGCGTAGTAACAGGGGGCGGCAATCAGCCCCAGCATTTT.

The chain carries TRBV29-1 and TRBJ2-1; TRBD1 matches at 7 bases. Unmatched junction bases numbered 6, after V lost 6 bases and J lost 1 base. Germline values: CDR1 SQVTM, CDR2 ANQGSEA. The CDR3 length is 14 residues. CDR3 protein: CSVGTGVSYNEQFF. CDR3 sequence (DNA): TGCAGCGTGGGTACAGGGGTATCCTACAATGAGCAGTTCTTC.

The chain uses TRBV6-2 or TRBV6-3 and TRBJ1-2; D unresolved. V lost 0 bases to trimming and J lost 8 bases, with 13 bases between them. Germline CDR1 reads MNHEY; CDR2 reads SVGEGT. The CDR3 covers 14 residues. The CDR3 region has the DNA TGTGCCAGCAGTTACTCGGGCGCGGCAGGAGGCTACACCTTC. It encodes CASSYSGAAGGYTF.

The rearrangement joins TRBV19 to TRBJ1-4; D remains unclear. Germline assignment: CDR1 LNHDA and CDR2 SQIVND (reference sequence). The CDR3 has 11 residues. The ends were cut back, 6 bases at V and 4 bases at J, with 3 bases in the middle. CDR3 in amino acids: CASSYNEKLFF. The CDR3 DNA is TGTGCCAGTAGCTATAATGAAAAACTGTTTTTT.

This clone was recorded once. The chain uses TRBV9 and TRBJ1-3, with D unresolved. With 0 bases removed from V and 3 bases from J, the gap between germline ends came to 7 bases. The CDR3 has 14 residues. Looked up from germline, CDR1 is SGDLS and CDR2 is YYNGEE. CDR3 amino acids: CASSVEQVGNTIYF. In DNA form, the CDR3 reads TGTGCCAGCAGCGTAGAGCAAGTTGGAAACACCATATATTTT. The variable domain in full, completed from reference TRBV9 and TRBJ1-3, reads DSGVTQTPKHLITATGQRVTLRCSPRSGDLSVYWYQQSLDQGLQFLIQYYNGEERAKGNILERFSAQQFPDLHSELNLSSLELGDSALYFCASSVEQVGNTIYFGEGSWLTVV.

This sequence joins TRBV7-8 and TRBJ2-3; the match to TRBD2 covers 10 bases. The CDR3 consists of 18 residues. With V trimmed by 2 bases and J by 2 bases, 10 bases remained unmatched. The germline gives CDR1 SGHVS, CDR2 FQNEAQ. The CDR3 DNA sequence: TGTGCCAGCAGCTTAACCCCGACTAGCGGGCCTAACACAGATACGCAGTATTTT. Protein product: CASSLTPTSGPNTDTQYF.

The rearrangement links TRBV12-3 or TRBV12-4 to TRBJ1-2, with TRBD1 identical over 10 bases. CDR3 length: 13 residues. After removal of 5 bases from V and 7 bases from J, the junction contained 4 bases not matched to a gene. Here the CDR3 reads CASSQRTGGGYTF. In DNA form, the CDR3 reads TGTGCCAGCAGTCAAAGGACAGGGGGTGGCTACACCTTC.

This clone was recorded a few times. The chain joins TRBV9 to TRBJ2-7; D is ambiguous. Germline V CDR1 and CDR2: SGDLS, YYNGEE. V lost 4 bases, J lost 7 bases, and 18 bases lay in between. The CDR3 is 14 residues long. In DNA, the CDR3 is TGTGCCAGCAGCCTTGTCTCGAGTGGTTGGGAGCAGTACTTC. Protein: CASSLVSSGWEQYF.

This chain links TRBV7-4 with TRBJ2-5; 8 bases line up with TRBD2. CDR1 is SGHVT and CDR2 is SQSDAQ in the germline V gene. This CDR3 region has 16 residues. Trimming at V came to 1 base and at J to 0 bases, leaving 4 bases not matched to a gene. This CDR3 reads CASSLVPSGYQETQYF. The CDR3 nucleotides are TGTGCCAGCAGCTTAGTTCCTAGCGGGTACCAAGAGACCCAGTACTTC.